The clone carrying this TCR beta chain was detected many times. The V end lost 4 bases, the J end lost 5 bases, and 9 bases lay between the germline ends. CDR3 length: 12 residues. Germline V gene data show CDR1 as DFQATT and CDR2 as SNEGSKA (reference sequence). The data stem from a study of T-cell reconstitution after alpha-beta-depleted transplantation in children. Unique molecular identifiers were incorporated into the prepared TCRbeta library. One entry per CDR3 protein results from TCRdb running MiXCR on the PCR reads. The sample has roughly 590,000 distinct CDR3 sequences, about 15% seen once; the top ten hold approximately 1%.

Sequencing was performed on PBMCs from the stem cell graft donor, taken from the stem cell graft. The rearrangement links TRBV20-1 to TRBJ1-5; D not certain. The TCR sequence derives from a human donor who donated a stem cell graft to a child with acute myeloid leukemia. The CDR3 DNA reads as TGCAGTGCTATGGCAGTTGATCAGCCCCAGCATTTT. Its protein is CSAMAVDQPQHF.